These T cell receptor beta chains were read from a single sample in a study of blood T cell repertoires in COVID-19. Measured with immunoSEQ multiplex PCR; TCRdb has only the in-frame clones, and not every one. The sample consists of around 65,000 clones, 76% of them appearing once. The sequencing sample was made of peripheral blood. Receptors were obtained from a woman aged 50 to 60 with active or convalescent COVID-19. The CDR3 runs from the conserved cysteine through the conserved F or W. The D gene is left open where the match is weak. Clone size is given for some rows only: seen once, a few or many times, or a class if the clone is expanded.

D gene	clone size	V gene	J gene	CDR3 protein	CDR3 DNA
TRBD1	once	TRBV10-3	TRBJ1-1	CAITPDRANTEAFF	TGTGCCATCACTCCGGACAGGGCGAACACTGAAGCTTTCTTT
TRBD1	NA	TRBV7-9	TRBJ1-2	CASSLDGTGRVYGYTF	TGTGCCAGCAGCTTAGATGGGACAGGGCGCGTCTATGGCTACACCTTC
TRBD1	NA	TRBV6-1	TRBJ2-5	CASSELQGAGETQYF	TGTGCCAGCAGTGAATTACAGGGGGCGGGGGAGACCCAGTACTTC
TRBD1	NA	TRBV27	TRBJ1-4	CASSFRGQLNEKLFF	TGTGCCAGCAGCTTCCGGGGACAGCTTAATGAAAAACTGTTTTTT
TRBD1	NA	TRBV6-5	TRBJ1-5	CASSSGQGDQPQHF	TGTGCCAGCAGTTCGGGACAGGGGGATCAGCCCCAGCATTTT
NA	NA	TRBV11-1	TRBJ2-1	CASSLGAPHEQFF	TGTGCCAGCAGCTTAGGGGCCCCACATGAGCAGTTCTTC
NA	NA	TRBV3-1/TRBV3-2	TRBJ2-3	CASSLRLTDTQYF	TGTGCCAGCAGCCTACGACTCACAGATACGCAGTATTTT
NA	NA	TRBV2	TRBJ2-2	CASSPGNGELFF	TGTGCCAGCAGTCCAGGGAACGGGGAGCTGTTTTTT
NA	once	TRBV24-1	TRBJ2-1	CATRQRQGGADEQFF	TGTGCCACCAGGCAGAGGCAGGGGGGAGCGGATGAGCAGTTCTTC
TRBD2	NA	TRBV5-8	TRBJ2-1	CASSKLAGGPQEQFF	TGTGCCAGCAGCAAACTAGCGGGAGGCCCTCAGGAGCAGTTCTTC
NA	NA	TRBV20-1	TRBJ1-1	CSAELGLEAFF	TGCAGTGCGGAACTCGGACTTGAAGCTTTCTTT
TRBD1	many	TRBV12-3/TRBV12-4	TRBJ1-1	CASRKTGGTEAFF	TGTGCCAGCAGAAAGACAGGGGGCACTGAAGCTTTCTTT
TRBD2	few	TRBV27	TRBJ2-1	CASSQTSGGYNEQFF	TGTGCCAGCAGCCAAACTAGCGGGGGTTACAATGAGCAGTTCTTC
TRBD2	NA	TRBV9	TRBJ2-1	CASGRLAGGSGNEQFF	TGTGCCAGCGGGAGACTAGCGGGAGGGTCGGGCAATGAGCAGTTCTTC
TRBD1	NA	TRBV5-1	TRBJ1-3	CASRPQGAGNTIYF	TGCGCCAGCAGACCACAGGGGGCTGGAAACACCATATATTTT
NA	few	TRBV9	TRBJ2-7	CASSVGARGGNDYEQYF	TGTGCCAGCAGCGTAGGGGCGAGGGGGGGAAATGACTACGAGCAGTACTTC
TRBD1	NA	TRBV4-1	TRBJ1-5	CASSQVRQGGNNQPQHF	TGCGCCAGCAGCCAAGTGAGACAGGGAGGAAACAATCAGCCCCAGCATTTT
TRBD2	NA	TRBV3-1/TRBV3-2	TRBJ2-1	CASSLTGGSPGNEQFF	TGTGCCAGCAGCCTTACTGGCGGGAGCCCCGGGAATGAGCAGTTCTTC
NA	once	TRBV5-1	TRBJ2-3	CASSLDRGRTDTQYF	TGCGCCAGCAGCTTGGATCGGGGTCGGACAGATACGCAGTATTTT
TRBD2	NA	TRBV6-2/TRBV6-3	TRBJ2-5	CASSGPGRASGSAETQYF	TGTGCCAGCAGTGGGCCAGGGCGCGCTAGCGGGAGTGCAGAGACCCAGTACTTC
TRBD1	NA	TRBV30	TRBJ1-5	CACSLGQGLRQPQHF	TGTGCCTGCTCGCTCGGACAGGGGCTCCGGCAGCCCCAGCATTTT
TRBD1	NA	TRBV6-1	TRBJ1-2	CASREALGTGDGYTF	TGTGCCAGCAGAGAAGCCTTGGGGACAGGGGACGGCTACACCTTC
NA	NA	TRBV5-1	TRBJ1-2	CASSQSPVPSYGYTF	TGCGCCAGCAGCCAAAGCCCCGTTCCCTCTTATGGCTACACCTTC
TRBD2	once	TRBV6-2/TRBV6-3	TRBJ2-4	CASSYSRAGVGIQYF	TGTGCCAGCAGTTACTCCAGAGCGGGAGTGGGCATTCAGTACTTC
TRBD2	NA	TRBV6-5	TRBJ2-3	CASSTSGSIHTQYF	TGTGCCAGCAGCACTAGCGGGAGTATACATACGCAGTATTTT
NA	NA	TRBV4-3	TRBJ2-7	CASSQGSNSYEQYF	TGCGCCAGCAGCCAAGGGAGCAACTCCTACGAGCAGTACTTC
TRBD1	NA	TRBV7-2	TRBJ1-1	CASSQTVGTGEAFF	TGTGCCAGCAGCCAGACGGTAGGGACAGGGGAAGCTTTCTTT
NA	NA	TRBV14	TRBJ2-1	CASSQLRSGYNEQFF	TGTGCCAGCAGCCAACTGAGGAGCGGGTACAATGAGCAGTTCTTC
TRBD1	NA	TRBV5-4	TRBJ2-5	CASSLVGQGGETQYF	TGTGCCAGCAGCTTGGTGGGACAGGGTGGGGAGACCCAGTACTTC
TRBD2	NA	TRBV4-3	TRBJ2-5	CASSLSREGLATQYF	TGCGCCAGCAGCCTATCGAGGGAGGGGCTTGCGACCCAGTACTTC
NA	NA	TRBV10-3	TRBJ2-6	CAISGNSGANVLTF	TGTGCCATCAGTGGTAACTCTGGGGCCAACGTCCTGACTTTC
NA	NA	TRBV5-6	TRBJ1-1	CASSLPSATEAFF	TGTGCCAGCAGCTTGCCGAGCGCTACTGAAGCTTTCTTT
NA	once	TRBV12-5	TRBJ1-5	CASGFLGPGQPQHF	TGTGCTAGTGGTTTCCTGGGGCCCGGTCAGCCCCAGCATTTT
NA	NA	TRBV27	TRBJ2-3	CASRQLVSTDTQYF	TGTGCCAGCAGACAACTAGTCAGCACAGATACGCAGTATTTT
NA	NA	TRBV5-1	TRBJ1-4	CASSPLAQNEKLFF	TGCGCCAGCAGCCCCCTGGCCCAAAATGAAAAACTGTTTTTT
NA	NA	TRBV13	TRBJ2-1	CASSLPDSWDEQFF	TGTGCCAGCAGCCTTCCGGACTCTTGGGATGAGCAGTTCTTC
TRBD2	NA	TRBV6-2/TRBV6-3	TRBJ2-3	CASSYTTSGSLTDTQYF	TGTGCCAGCAGTTACACGACTAGCGGGAGTCTTACAGATACGCAGTATTTT
TRBD1	few	TRBV30	TRBJ1-1	CAWSGQGNTEAFF	TGTGCCTGGAGTGGACAGGGTAACACTGAAGCTTTCTTT
NA	NA	TRBV18	TRBJ2-3	CASSPAEGDTQYF	TGTGCCAGCTCACCGGCTGAGGGAGATACGCAGTATTTT
NA	few	TRBV19	TRBJ1-2	CASNKQGAGYTF	TGTGCCAGTAACAAACAGGGCGCTGGCTACACCTTC
NA	few	TRBV7-9	TRBJ1-4	CASSLLRTNEKLFF	TGTGCCAGCAGCTTATTGAGAACTAATGAAAAACTGTTTTTT
NA	NA	TRBV7-2	TRBJ1-2	CASSPNSGVDGYTF	TGTGCCAGCAGCCCTAACTCAGGGGTGGATGGCTACACCTTC
TRBD2	NA	TRBV24-1	TRBJ2-1	CATSDPRAGYNEQFF	TGTGCCACCAGTGATCCCAGAGCGGGGTACAATGAGCAGTTCTTC
NA	NA	TRBV3-1/TRBV3-2	TRBJ2-5	CASSQDRGDAGSQETQYF	TGTGCCAGCAGCCAAGATAGAGGCGACGCTGGCTCCCAAGAGACCCAGTACTTC
NA	NA	TRBV19	TRBJ1-1	CATRGHMNTEAFF	TGTGCCACCCGGGGACACATGAACACTGAAGCTTTCTTT
TRBD1	once	TRBV7-9	TRBJ1-6	CASSFDRDSPLHF	TGTGCCAGCAGCTTCGACAGGGATTCACCCCTCCACTTT
TRBD2	NA	TRBV30	TRBJ2-3	CASSVGSGTPDTQYF	TGTGCCTCCTCCGTGGGTAGCGGGACCCCAGATACGCAGTATTTT
TRBD2	NA	TRBV19	TRBJ2-3	CASARTSGRPDTQYF	TGTGCCAGTGCCAGGACTAGCGGGAGACCAGATACGCAGTATTTT
TRBD1	NA	TRBV19	TRBJ2-5	CASRQGGQETQYF	TGTGCCAGTAGACAGGGGGGTCAAGAGACCCAGTACTTC
NA	NA	TRBV7-9	TRBJ1-2	CASSAGTLYGYTF	TGTGCCAGCAGCGCAGGGACACTCTATGGCTACACCTTC
TRBD2	NA	TRBV25-1	TRBJ2-1	CASSGPGTSGNEQFF	TGTGCCAGCAGTGGACCCGGGACTAGCGGGAATGAGCAGTTCTTC
TRBD2	NA	TRBV4-1	TRBJ2-5	CASSLRTSGWGETQYF	TGCGCCAGCAGCCTCCGGACTAGCGGTTGGGGAGAGACCCAGTACTTC
TRBD1	NA	TRBV10-3	TRBJ2-7	CAISKKGQTYEQYF	TGTGCCATCAGTAAAAAGGGACAGACCTACGAGCAGTACTTC
TRBD1	NA	TRBV3-1/TRBV3-2	TRBJ1-3	CASSHDRVAGNTIYF	TGTGCCAGCAGCCACGACAGGGTTGCTGGAAACACCATATATTTT
TRBD2	NA	TRBV9	TRBJ2-5	CASSAIGLAGQETQYF	TGTGCCAGCAGCGCCATAGGACTAGCGGGGCAAGAGACCCAGTACTTC